Detailed here is one T cell receptor beta chain. The data were obtained in a study of quantifying T cell responses using KT2 cells. Overall study: TCR alpha and beta constant-region primers primed reverse transcription of RNA.

A single-stranded UMI oligo with SP2 sequence was ligated to cDNA 3' ends. An equimolar mix of RC1.1 and RC1.2 primed the beta chain across TRBC1 and TRBC2. From the UMI-ligation and nested PCR reads, TCRdb called clonotypes with MiXCR, one entry per CDR3 protein. The profile shows 25,000 to 35,000 distinct CDR3 sequences, about a tenth of them singletons. The CDR3 totals 17 residues. CDR1 MGHRA and CDR2 YSYEKL come from the germline V gene. V lost 2 bases and J lost 1; bases outside the gene matches: 10. The sample consisted of PBMCs spiked with cells of the T cell clone KT2. The chain couples TRBV4-1 to TRBJ2-7, with 8 bases matching TRBD2. The TCR originated in a human donor. CDR3 nucleotide sequence: TGCGCCAGCAGCCAATACCCGAAGCGGGGGCCTTCCTACGAGCAGTACTTC. Translated, it gives CASSQYPKRGPSYEQYF.